Listed below are T cell receptor beta chains from one sample, sequenced in a study of regulatory T cells in long-lasting Graves disease. TCRdb re-derived calls from the multiplex PCR reads in MiXCR, one entry per CDR3 protein. The table lists 350,000 to 450,000 distinct CDR3 sequences, roughly 20% of them singletons. The sequencing used peripheral blood mononuclear cells (PBMCs), collected when the disease was refractory, from a patient treated with antithyroid drugs. The receptors come from a female donor with Graves disease. Each CDR3 is given with its conserved first and last residue. Fields, in order: J gene, V gene, CDR3 protein.

>TRBJ1-3|TRBV7-9
CASNWGPLLDGNTIYF
>TRBJ1-1|TRBV12-5
CASGFRGRRNTEAFF
>TRBJ2-5|TRBV12-3/TRBV12-4
CASTERNSGVETQYF
>TRBJ1-1|TRBV30
CAWSVLPGNTEAFF
>TRBJ2-7|TRBV11-2
CASKMTGGSGEQYF
>TRBJ1-5|TRBV7-2
CASSSYTEAGNQPQHF
>TRBJ2-7|TRBV19
CASRPTGTGTYEQYF
>TRBJ2-3|TRBV20-1
CSPRPGREGSDTQYF
>TRBJ2-4|TRBV12-5
CASGSQPGEVGNIQYF
>TRBJ2-7|TRBV7-2
CASARSYEQYF
>TRBJ1-5|TRBV27
CASSAGTDSNQPQHF
>TRBJ1-1|TRBV29-1
CSVGRFSNTEAFF
>TRBJ2-1|TRBV7-2
CASSLAEPSGSFDEQFF
>TRBJ1-2|TRBV19
CASSMGQGTTVRGYTF
>TRBJ2-7|TRBV20-1
CSARDRGAYEQYF
>TRBJ1-1|TRBV2
CASSTDTPVQAFF
>TRBJ1-2|TRBV20-1
CSGRIPATYGYTF
>TRBJ2-5|TRBV28
CASRSGPGKETQYF
>TRBJ2-7|TRBV27
CASRTTGGGSYEQYF
>TRBJ2-1|TRBV6-9
CASSYRGTGGDEQFF
>TRBJ2-2|TRBV3-1
CASSPWAGLSNTGELFF
>TRBJ1-5|TRBV11-2
CASSLNQRGNQPQHF
>TRBJ1-1|TRBV24-1
CATSGAGANTEAFF
>TRBJ2-5|TRBV28
CASSLLAGGRETQYF
>TRBJ1-1|TRBV20-1
CSALRFQQGVDTEAFF
>TRBJ2-7|TRBV6-5
CASSYYLAGGSEEQYF
>TRBJ2-7|TRBV29-1
CSVRRSSSSYEQYF
>TRBJ1-1|TRBV7-2
CASFRGATSTEAFF
>TRBJ2-5|TRBV20-1
CSARPILRVETQYF
>TRBJ2-7|TRBV2
CASKATGLTYEQYF
>TRBJ2-2|TRBV5-6
CASSLGWLAGPNTGELFF
>TRBJ1-2|TRBV5-1
CASSWTRDRGYGYTF
>TRBJ2-7|TRBV30
CAWNMGLASHEQYF
>TRBJ2-7|TRBV20-1
CSAREAGTGGYEQYF
>TRBJ1-2|TRBV15
CATSRGQGEDGYTF
>TRBJ1-2|TRBV29-1
CSVEKSGFYGYTF
>TRBJ2-5|TRBV12-3/TRBV12-4
CASSFGIAEIQETQYF
>TRBJ1-5|TRBV20-1
CSARQPNQPQHF
>TRBJ2-7|TRBV6-5
CASSYSGAVLTYEQYF
>TRBJ2-2|TRBV28
CASSLTGVDTGELFF
>TRBJ1-1|TRBV10-2
CASRYQNTEAFF
>TRBJ2-7|TRBV27
CASSPLGGFYEQYF
>TRBJ2-4|TRBV7-9
CASSVIQGMGNIQYF
>TRBJ1-2|TRBV5-1
CASSLATGLDGYTF
>TRBJ1-4|TRBV5-4
CASSPDGHEKLFF